Included here is one T cell receptor beta chain sequence, with context. No antigen is known for it. This sample was taken from a study of cytomegalovirus exposure and HLA in healthy donors. Study-level results: Investigators reported 164 TCR beta chains as tied to cytomegalovirus. Reports credit the classifier with highly specific, highly sensitive diagnosis of cytomegalovirus status. First-cohort TCR clusters were later found to tend to co-occur in the 120 or so validation repertoires.

Among the 110 or so subjects of the validation cohort, separate from the approximately 660-subject first cohort, were the donors. This CDR3 contains 14 residues. CDR1 is WNHNN, CDR2 SYGVQD, per germline (reference sequence). V was pared by 2 bases and J by 9 bases, with 14 bases between. The method was immunoSEQ multiplex PCR; TCRdb's version includes in-frame clones alone and lacks a portion of them. The sample has about 110,000 clones, 88% seen once. The chain carries TRBV10-1 and TRBJ2-1; perhaps TRBD2 as D (5 bases). The sequence was obtained from a woman in her late teens or twenties in good health and CMV-seropositive. The sequenced material came from PBMCs. CDR3 sequence (DNA): TGCGCCAGCAGTGAGCAGCCCTCCAGCGGTGAGCAGTTCTTC. As protein: CASSEQPSSGEQFF.